This T cell receptor beta chain was documented in a study of cytomegalovirus exposure and HLA in healthy donors. The overall study: Under 85% of 350 to 400 genotyped donors fell in the Caucasian-associated ancestry cluster.

The PCR had 60 Vbeta and 13 Jbeta primers. TCRdb keeps only in-frame clones here, not all; method: immunoSEQ multiplex PCR. Of approximately 91,000 clones in the sample, about 80% were seen once. Trimming at V came to 2 bases and at J to 4 bases, leaving 5 bases not matched to a gene. This CDR3 is built from 16 residues. Germline V CDR1 and CDR2: SGHRS, YFSETQ. This clone came up a few times. While unrecorded immune exposures were likely, the donors were nominally healthy when sampled. What was sequenced was PBMCs. This chain uses TRBV5-1 with TRBJ2-1, with 11 bases that match TRBD2. This receptor was identified in a human donor in good health. The CDR3 DNA reads TGCGCCAGCAGCTTTCTCGGGACTAGCGGATACAATGAGCAGTTCTTC. Translating gives CASSFLGTSGYNEQFF.